This TCR beta chain emerged from a study of shared clonotypes between healthy human individuals. For the study at large: The plates for each donor numbered three CD4 naive, three CD4 memory, two CD8 naive and one CD8 memory. Overall study findings and caveats: Incomplete sequencing of sorted subsets was indicated by rarefaction despite large depth.

As regards this clone: The antigen is unknown.

The J segment lost 3 bases and the V segment lost 2 bases, leaving 8 bases of the junction unmatched. The germline V gene encodes CDR1 MDHEN and CDR2 SYDVKM. The CDR3 runs 16 residues. From CD4+ cells came CD45RA+ naive and CD45RA-negative memory subsets. The assay was run at deep level. Here immunoSEQ multiplex PCR was the method, and the copy in TCRdb shows in-frame clones only, minus some. The data show a few hundred thousand clones, with roughly 97% seen just once and 0.045% to 0.06% held by the top ten. This clonotype originated in a woman in her thirties in good health. J is TRBJ2-7 and V is TRBV28; TRBD1 agrees at 9 bases. The specimen sequenced was naive CD4+ T cells sorted from blood. Subset described: CD45RA+ positively selected. CDR3 sequence reads: CASSLSRGTGNYEQYF. In nucleotides, the CDR3 is TGTGCCAGCAGTTTAAGTAGGGGGACAGGGAACTACGAGCAGTACTTC.